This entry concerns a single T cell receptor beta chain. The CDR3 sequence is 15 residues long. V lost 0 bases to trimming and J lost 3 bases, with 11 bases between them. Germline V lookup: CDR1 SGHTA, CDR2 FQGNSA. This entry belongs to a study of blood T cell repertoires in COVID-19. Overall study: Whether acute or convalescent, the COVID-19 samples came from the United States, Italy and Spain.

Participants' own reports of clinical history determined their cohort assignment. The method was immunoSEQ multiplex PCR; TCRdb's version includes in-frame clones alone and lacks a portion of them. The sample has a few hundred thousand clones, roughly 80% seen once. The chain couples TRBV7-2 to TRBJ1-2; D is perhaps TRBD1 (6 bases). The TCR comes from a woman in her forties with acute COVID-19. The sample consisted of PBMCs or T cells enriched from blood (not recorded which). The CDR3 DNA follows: TGTGCCAGCAGCTTAGCGGACAGTAAGGACTATGGCTACACCTTC. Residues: CASSLADSKDYGYTF.